The 3 T cell receptor beta chains given below trace back to one sample, sequenced in a study of T-cell memory formation after mild COVID-19 (dated by TCRdb to about 2021). Library preparation was by 5' RACE. Sequencing was performed on an Illumina NovaSeq 6000. TCRdb's own reprocessing of the public reads used fastp at Q25 and MiXCR and kept productive beta chains. All rows with the same CDR3 protein become a single entry with the most common DNA and genes. This sample holds 200,000 to 250,000 distinct CDR3 sequences; 8.5% to 9.5% were observed only once. The top ten clonotypes cover around 21% of the sample. Sequencing was done on a sample of PBMCs or a T cell subset sorted from them (not recorded which). Every receptor here comes from a man in his late teens or twenties who had mild COVID-19 (a few samples of this study predate the infection). The sample titles of this study are shuffled in the database, so cell type and time point are left out; the donor was told from shared clones.

The chain joins TRBV5-5 to TRBJ2-7; no definite D call. The V gene lost 3 bases and the J gene lost 2 bases, with 18 bases spanning the gap. CDR1 SGHKS and CDR2 YYEKEE come from the germline V gene (reference sequence). The CDR3 spans 16 residues. The CDR3 protein is CASSSPDRRFTYEQYF. CDR3 nucleotides: TGTGCCAGCAGCTCTCCCGACCGGCGGTTCACCTACGAGCAGTACTTC.

This sequence joins TRBV7-2 and TRBJ2-7, with 7 nucleotides matching TRBD1. CDR3 length: 13 residues. V shed 1 base, J shed 4 bases, and the junction held 1 base outside the gene matches. Germline V gives CDR1 SGHTA, CDR2 FQGNSA. The CDR3 loop reads CASSLGRGYEQYV. The CDR3 bases are TGTGCCAGCAGCTTAGGCAGGGGGTACGAGCAGTACGTC.

The J gene is TRBJ1-2, the V gene TRBV20-1; TRBD1 matches 10 bases. The CDR3 covers 13 residues. The germline V gene encodes CDR1 DFQATT and CDR2 SNEGSKA (reference sequence). The V segment lost 6 bases and the J segment 7 bases; nucleotides outside the gene matches: 8. Written as DNA, the CDR3 is TGCAGTGCGGAGGGACAGGGGCTAGGTGGCTACACCTTC. It is translated as CSAEGQGLGGYTF.